Listed below are T cell receptor beta chains from one sample, sequenced in a study of shared clonotypes between healthy human individuals. Profiled with immunoSEQ multiplex PCR; TCRdb holds only in-frame clones, not every one. Among more than 2,000,000 clones, 85% to 95% were seen once, and the ten largest hold around 0.15%. The sequenced sample consisted of naive CD4+ T cells sorted from blood. The receptors originated from a man younger than 35 in good health. The CDR3 runs from the conserved cysteine through the conserved F or W. Each record gives: V gene, clone size, J gene, D gene, CDR3 protein, CDR3 DNA. The D gene is left open where the match is weak. Size is stated for part of the rows, as once, few or many counts, or as a class when the clone is expanded.

v_gene: TRBV5-1; abundance: once; j_gene: TRBJ1-2; d_gene: TRBD1; CDR3aa: CASSLTRTGDYGYTF; CDR3nt: TGCGCCAGCAGCTTGACGCGGACAGGGGACTATGGCTACACCTTC
v_gene: TRBV6-1; abundance: NA; j_gene: TRBJ1-5; d_gene: TRBD1; CDR3aa: CASAGQPNQPQHF; CDR3nt: TGTGCCAGTGCGGGACAGCCTAATCAGCCCCAGCATTTT
v_gene: TRBV18; abundance: NA; j_gene: TRBJ2-3; d_gene: NA; CDR3aa: CASSGKDTQYF; CDR3nt: TGTGCCAGCTCAGGGAAGGATACGCAGTATTTT
v_gene: TRBV5-1; abundance: NA; j_gene: TRBJ2-5; d_gene: TRBD2; CDR3aa: CASSLAGLAGQETQYF; CDR3nt: TGCGCCAGCAGCTTGGCAGGGCTAGCGGGCCAAGAGACCCAGTACTTC
v_gene: TRBV19; abundance: NA; j_gene: TRBJ1-4; d_gene: TRBD1; CDR3aa: CASSRTGITNEKLFF; CDR3nt: TGTGCCAGTAGTAGGACAGGGATAACTAATGAAAAACTGTTTTTT
v_gene: TRBV19; abundance: NA; j_gene: TRBJ2-5; d_gene: TRBD1; CDR3aa: CASSRQGAEETQYF; CDR3nt: TGTGCCAGTAGTCGACAGGGGGCTGAAGAGACCCAGTACTTC
v_gene: TRBV27; abundance: NA; j_gene: TRBJ2-1; d_gene: NA; CDR3aa: CASSFPGTGATNEQFF; CDR3nt: TGTGCCAGCAGTTTCCCCGGGACCGGTGCCACCAATGAGCAGTTCTTC
v_gene: TRBV28; abundance: NA; j_gene: TRBJ1-2; d_gene: TRBD1; CDR3aa: CASSLSWTGEKYGYTF; CDR3nt: TGTGCCAGCAGTTTATCGTGGACAGGGGAGAAGTATGGCTACACCTTC
v_gene: TRBV12-5; abundance: NA; j_gene: TRBJ2-7; d_gene: TRBD1; CDR3aa: CASSLDRVYEQYF; CDR3nt: TGTGCTAGCTCTCTCGACAGGGTCTACGAGCAGTACTTC
v_gene: TRBV30; abundance: NA; j_gene: TRBJ1-1; d_gene: NA; CDR3aa: CAKGVVNTEAFF; CDR3nt: TGTGCTAAAGGGGTAGTGAACACTGAAGCTTTCTTT
v_gene: TRBV28; abundance: once; j_gene: TRBJ2-7; d_gene: TRBD1; CDR3aa: CASSSHPGQDSYEQYF; CDR3nt: TGTGCCAGCAGCTCTCACCCAGGACAGGACTCCTACGAGCAGTACTTC
v_gene: TRBV28; abundance: NA; j_gene: TRBJ2-5; d_gene: TRBD1; CDR3aa: CASSPPRDRGAEETQYF; CDR3nt: TGTGCCAGCAGTCCGCCACGGGACAGGGGAGCGGAAGAGACCCAGTACTTC
v_gene: TRBV18; abundance: NA; j_gene: TRBJ2-2; d_gene: TRBD1; CDR3aa: CASSPRTGNTGELFF; CDR3nt: TGTGCCAGCTCACCCAGGACAGGGAACACCGGGGAGCTGTTTTTT
v_gene: TRBV5-1; abundance: NA; j_gene: TRBJ1-2; d_gene: NA; CDR3aa: CASSPGMEGGYTF; CDR3nt: TGCGCCAGCAGTCCGGGCATGGAGGGGGGCTACACCTTC
v_gene: TRBV10-3; abundance: NA; j_gene: TRBJ2-5; d_gene: NA; CDR3aa: CAIRTGAEETQYF; CDR3nt: TGTGCCATCAGAACGGGGGCCGAGGAGACCCAGTACTTC
v_gene: TRBV2; abundance: NA; j_gene: TRBJ2-2; d_gene: NA; CDR3aa: CASTWNTGELFF; CDR3nt: TGTGCCAGCACTTGGAACACCGGGGAGCTGTTTTTT
v_gene: TRBV28; abundance: NA; j_gene: TRBJ1-2; d_gene: TRBD1; CDR3aa: CASSRTLLTGGSNYGYTF; CDR3nt: TGTGCCAGCAGCCGCACCCTCCTGACAGGGGGCTCGAACTATGGCTACACCTTC
v_gene: TRBV7-2; abundance: once; j_gene: TRBJ2-2; d_gene: NA; CDR3aa: CASSLSQGRVTGELFF; CDR3nt: TGTGCCAGCAGCTTAAGCCAGGGGAGGGTCACCGGGGAGCTGTTTTTT
v_gene: TRBV5-5; abundance: NA; j_gene: TRBJ1-3; d_gene: NA; CDR3aa: CASSSGPSSGNTIYF; CDR3nt: TGTGCCAGCAGCTCCGGGCCTAGCTCTGGAAACACCATATATTTT
v_gene: TRBV18; abundance: NA; j_gene: TRBJ2-5; d_gene: NA; CDR3aa: CASSPPSEETQYF; CDR3nt: TGTGCCAGCTCACCACCTAGCGAAGAGACCCAGTACTTC
v_gene: TRBV13; abundance: NA; j_gene: TRBJ2-7; d_gene: TRBD1; CDR3aa: CASSSQGPGGQYF; CDR3nt: TGTGCCAGCAGTTCACAGGGGCCCGGCGGGCAGTACTTC
v_gene: TRBV30; abundance: NA; j_gene: TRBJ2-3; d_gene: NA; CDR3aa: CAWSRGASTDTQYF; CDR3nt: TGTGCCTGGAGTCGAGGTGCTAGCACAGATACGCAGTATTTT
v_gene: TRBV30; abundance: NA; j_gene: TRBJ2-2; d_gene: NA; CDR3aa: CAWSYGRNTGELFF; CDR3nt: TGTGCCTGGAGCTACGGGAGGAACACCGGGGAGCTGTTTTTT
v_gene: TRBV4-1; abundance: NA; j_gene: TRBJ1-3; d_gene: NA; CDR3aa: CASSQDFRSGNTIYF; CDR3nt: TGCGCCAGCAGCCAAGATTTTCGCTCTGGAAACACCATATATTTT
v_gene: TRBV11-3; abundance: NA; j_gene: TRBJ2-3; d_gene: NA; CDR3aa: CASSAGTGNTDTQYF; CDR3nt: TGTGCCAGCAGCGCCGGGACGGGAAACACAGATACGCAGTATTTT
v_gene: TRBV6-6; abundance: NA; j_gene: TRBJ2-7; d_gene: TRBD1; CDR3aa: CASSYDRGYNYEQYF; CDR3nt: TGTGCCAGCAGTTACGACAGGGGGTACAACTACGAGCAGTACTTC
v_gene: TRBV18; abundance: NA; j_gene: TRBJ2-1; d_gene: NA; CDR3aa: CASSPSMGQGNEQFF; CDR3nt: TGTGCCAGCTCACCATCGATGGGGCAAGGCAATGAGCAGTTCTTC
v_gene: TRBV6-6; abundance: NA; j_gene: TRBJ1-1; d_gene: NA; CDR3aa: CASSTDGFTTEAFF; CDR3nt: TGTGCCAGCAGTACGGACGGTTTCACGACTGAAGCTTTCTTT
v_gene: TRBV5-1; abundance: once; j_gene: TRBJ1-3; d_gene: TRBD1; CDR3aa: CASSLARTGAKNTIYF; CDR3nt: TGCGCCAGCAGCTTGGCCAGGACAGGGGCGAAGAACACCATATATTTT